Listed below are T cell receptor beta chains from one sample, sequenced in a study of early T cells in non-severe SARS-CoV-2 infection. TCRdb re-called the 5' RACE reads with MiXCR, one entry per CDR3 protein. The sample shows roughly 60,000 distinct CDR3 sequences, 10% to 15% of them seen only once. Sequencing was carried out using whole blood. The receptors derive from an adult who was a healthcare worker with PCR-confirmed SARS-CoV-2 infection or an uninfected control (not recorded which). Each CDR3 is given with its conserved first and last residue. The order of the fields is clone size, D gene, J gene, V gene, CDR3 protein, CDR3 DNA. A D gene is named only where the DNA matches it firmly. Not every row has a clone size; where given, it reads once, few, many or a size class.

abundance: many
d_gene: TRBD2
j_gene: TRBJ2-5
v_gene: TRBV6-2/TRBV6-3
CDR3aa: CASSSPSGGKETQYF
CDR3nt: TGTGCCAGCAGTTCACCTAGCGGGGGCAAGGAGACCCAGTACTTC

abundance: many
d_gene: TRBD2
j_gene: TRBJ2-3
v_gene: TRBV20-1
CDR3aa: CSARLAGNTDTQYF
CDR3nt: TGCAGTGCTAGACTAGCGGGTAACACAGATACGCAGTATTTT

abundance: .
d_gene: TRBD1
j_gene: TRBJ2-7
v_gene: TRBV2
CDR3aa: CASTPTGAVENEQYF
CDR3nt: TGTGCCAGCACCCCGACAGGGGCCGTCGAAAACGAGCAGTACTTC

abundance: many
d_gene: .
j_gene: TRBJ2-6
v_gene: TRBV11-2
CDR3aa: CASSVPGGVLTF
CDR3nt: TGTGCCAGCAGTGTCCCGGGCGGCGTCCTGACTTTC

abundance: many
d_gene: TRBD1
j_gene: TRBJ2-1
v_gene: TRBV5-6
CDR3aa: CASSFLTGASYNEQFF
CDR3nt: TGTGCCAGCAGCTTCCTGACAGGGGCTTCCTACAATGAGCAGTTCTTC

abundance: many
d_gene: .
j_gene: TRBJ1-6
v_gene: TRBV6-5
CDR3aa: CAIGQTYNSPLHF
CDR3nt: TGTGCCATTGGACAGACTTATAATTCACCCCTCCACTTT

abundance: many
d_gene: .
j_gene: TRBJ1-1
v_gene: TRBV10-2
CDR3aa: CASSDLGVWTEAFF
CDR3nt: TGCGCCAGCAGTGATTTAGGGGTTTGGACTGAAGCTTTCTTT

abundance: .
d_gene: .
j_gene: TRBJ2-1
v_gene: TRBV11-3
CDR3aa: CASSPMGGNNEQFF
CDR3nt: TGTGCCAGCAGCCCTATGGGGGGAAACAATGAGCAGTTCTTC

abundance: few
d_gene: TRBD2
j_gene: TRBJ2-1
v_gene: TRBV9
CDR3aa: CASSVRLAASYNEQFF
CDR3nt: TGTGCCAGCAGCGTGAGACTAGCGGCCTCCTACAATGAGCAGTTCTTC

abundance: .
d_gene: TRBD1
j_gene: TRBJ1-2
v_gene: TRBV29-1
CDR3aa: CSCQPGQGDNYGYTF
CDR3nt: TGCAGCTGCCAACCGGGACAGGGAGATAACTATGGCTACACCTTC

abundance: many
d_gene: .
j_gene: TRBJ1-1
v_gene: TRBV6-2/TRBV6-3
CDR3aa: CASSYSTPGPEAFF
CDR3nt: TGTGCCAGCAGTTACTCGACTCCGGGCCCTGAAGCTTTCTTT

abundance: many
d_gene: .
j_gene: TRBJ2-7
v_gene: TRBV20-1
CDR3aa: CSAPKPAGLLLGEQYF
CDR3nt: TGCAGTGCCCCCAAGCCCGCGGGGCTCCTTTTGGGCGAGCAGTACTTC

abundance: .
d_gene: .
j_gene: TRBJ2-1
v_gene: TRBV7-2
CDR3aa: CASSLVSNEQFF
CDR3nt: TGTGCCAGCAGCTTAGTCTCCAATGAGCAGTTCTTC

abundance: few
d_gene: .
j_gene: TRBJ2-3
v_gene: TRBV7-6
CDR3aa: CASSPRLGLSTDTQYF
CDR3nt: TGTGCCAGCAGCCCCCGGCTGGGACTGAGTACAGATACGCAGTATTTT

abundance: few
d_gene: TRBD2
j_gene: TRBJ2-3
v_gene: TRBV7-2
CDR3aa: CASSLLSLASNAHF
CDR3nt: TGTGCCAGCAGCCTCCTTTCACTAGCGTCTAATGCGCATTTT

abundance: many
d_gene: .
j_gene: TRBJ2-7
v_gene: TRBV2
CDR3aa: CASSEWGYEQYF
CDR3nt: TGTGCCAGCAGTGAATGGGGCTACGAGCAGTACTTC

abundance: few
d_gene: .
j_gene: TRBJ1-4
v_gene: TRBV4-3
CDR3aa: CASSQRRDFREKLFF
CDR3nt: TGCGCCAGCAGCCAAAGGCGGGATTTTCGAGAAAAACTGTTTTTT

abundance: many
d_gene: TRBD1
j_gene: TRBJ1-5
v_gene: TRBV6-6
CDR3aa: CASTPRDRGGNQPQHF
CDR3nt: TGTGCCAGCACCCCACGGGACAGGGGTGGAAATCAGCCCCAGCATTTT

abundance: many
d_gene: .
j_gene: TRBJ2-1
v_gene: TRBV7-2
CDR3aa: CASSLIEYNEQFF
CDR3nt: TGTGCCAGCAGCCTAATAGAATACAATGAGCAGTTCTTC

abundance: many
d_gene: .
j_gene: TRBJ1-2
v_gene: TRBV6-6
CDR3aa: CASSPGFGYGYTF
CDR3nt: TGTGCCAGCAGTCCTGGATTTGGCTATGGCTACACCTTC

abundance: .
d_gene: TRBD1
j_gene: TRBJ2-5
v_gene: TRBV20-1
CDR3aa: CSALPGQVAEETQYF
CDR3nt: TGCAGTGCTCTCCCCGGACAGGTGGCAGAAGAGACCCAGTACTTC

abundance: few
d_gene: TRBD1
j_gene: TRBJ2-5
v_gene: TRBV11-2
CDR3aa: CASSLGTEETQYF
CDR3nt: TGTGCCAGCAGCCTGGGGACAGAAGAGACCCAGTACTTC

abundance: few
d_gene: TRBD1
j_gene: TRBJ2-7
v_gene: TRBV5-1
CDR3aa: CASSSRGYEQYF
CDR3nt: TGCGCCAGCAGCTCCAGGGGGTACGAGCAGTACTTC

abundance: many
d_gene: .
j_gene: TRBJ2-7
v_gene: TRBV12-3/TRBV12-4
CDR3aa: CASSRTGTTYEQYF
CDR3nt: TGTGCCAGCAGTAGGACAGGGACTACCTACGAGCAGTACTTC

abundance: .
d_gene: .
j_gene: TRBJ1-2
v_gene: TRBV6-5
CDR3aa: CASTDKRRINGYTF
CDR3nt: TGTGCCAGCACCGACAAACGCAGGATTAATGGCTACACCTTC

abundance: many
d_gene: .
j_gene: TRBJ1-1
v_gene: TRBV15
CDR3aa: CATSRSLMNTEAFF
CDR3nt: TGTGCCACCAGCCGGAGTCTTATGAACACTGAAGCTTTCTTT

abundance: .
d_gene: .
j_gene: TRBJ2-2
v_gene: TRBV27
CDR3aa: CATQTNRNTGELFF
CDR3nt: TGTGCCACCCAGACTAACAGAAACACCGGGGAGCTGTTTTTT

abundance: .
d_gene: .
j_gene: TRBJ1-2
v_gene: TRBV12-2
CDR3aa: CASRLGQAGRYTF
CDR3nt: TGTGCAAGTCGCTTAGGGCAGGCGGGGCGCTACACCTTC

abundance: .
d_gene: .
j_gene: TRBJ1-1
v_gene: TRBV3-1
CDR3aa: CASSQVARTSNTEAFF
CDR3nt: TGTGCCAGCAGCCAAGTGGCTCGGACATCGAACACTGAAGCTTTCTTT

abundance: few
d_gene: .
j_gene: TRBJ1-4
v_gene: TRBV7-2
CDR3aa: CASSSPQGNEKLFF
CDR3nt: TGTGCCAGCAGCTCTCCTCAGGGAAATGAAAAACTGTTTTTT

abundance: many
d_gene: .
j_gene: TRBJ2-3
v_gene: TRBV29-1
CDR3aa: CSVVPRDTQYF
CDR3nt: TGCAGCGTTGTTCCCCGGGATACGCAGTATTTT

abundance: many
d_gene: .
j_gene: TRBJ1-6
v_gene: TRBV3-1
CDR3aa: CASSLRTDRNSPLHF
CDR3nt: TGTGCCAGCAGCCTTAGGACGGATCGCAATTCACCCCTCCACTTT

abundance: few
d_gene: .
j_gene: TRBJ2-7
v_gene: TRBV5-8
CDR3aa: CASSLELLYEQYF
CDR3nt: TGTGCCAGCAGCTTGGAACTGCTATACGAGCAGTACTTC

abundance: few
d_gene: TRBD2
j_gene: TRBJ2-1
v_gene: TRBV2
CDR3aa: CASSESSGYNEQFF
CDR3nt: TGTGCCAGCAGTGAGTCTAGCGGGTACAATGAGCAGTTCTTC

abundance: few
d_gene: .
j_gene: TRBJ2-1
v_gene: TRBV5-1
CDR3aa: CASSLAGDSYNEQFF
CDR3nt: TGCGCCAGCAGCTTGGCCGGAGATTCCTACAATGAGCAGTTCTTC

abundance: many
d_gene: .
j_gene: TRBJ2-5
v_gene: TRBV19
CDR3aa: CASSITQMQETQYF
CDR3nt: TGTGCCAGTAGTATAACACAGATGCAAGAGACCCAGTACTTC

abundance: few
d_gene: .
j_gene: TRBJ2-3
v_gene: TRBV9
CDR3aa: CASSVERGGTDTQYF
CDR3nt: TGTGCCAGCAGCGTAGAAAGGGGGGGCACAGATACGCAGTATTTT

abundance: .
d_gene: .
j_gene: TRBJ2-1
v_gene: TRBV11-2
CDR3aa: CASSLDGRPYNEQFF
CDR3nt: TGTGCCAGCAGCTTGGACGGGCGTCCCTACAATGAGCAGTTCTTC

abundance: .
d_gene: TRBD2
j_gene: TRBJ2-7
v_gene: TRBV5-1
CDR3aa: CASSLDGDYSYEQYF
CDR3nt: TGCGCCAGCAGCTTGGACGGGGACTACAGCTACGAGCAGTACTTC

abundance: few
d_gene: TRBD2
j_gene: TRBJ2-1
v_gene: TRBV7-3
CDR3aa: CASSLKVGRDEQFF
CDR3nt: TGTGCCAGCAGCTTAAAAGTGGGGAGGGATGAGCAGTTCTTC

abundance: many
d_gene: TRBD2
j_gene: TRBJ2-1
v_gene: TRBV5-5
CDR3aa: CASSLWTSGGARNEQFF
CDR3nt: TGTGCCAGCAGCTTGTGGACTAGCGGGGGGGCCCGGAATGAGCAGTTCTTC

abundance: .
d_gene: .
j_gene: TRBJ2-2
v_gene: TRBV15
CDR3aa: CATSRRDWSNTGELFF
CDR3nt: TGTGCCACCAGCAGACGGGACTGGTCTAACACCGGGGAGCTGTTTTTT

abundance: few
d_gene: .
j_gene: TRBJ1-1
v_gene: TRBV19
CDR3aa: CASSIRGNTEAFF
CDR3nt: TGTGCCAGTAGTATCAGGGGGAACACTGAAGCTTTCTTT

abundance: many
d_gene: .
j_gene: TRBJ1-2
v_gene: TRBV29-1
CDR3aa: CSVVGPSYGYTF
CDR3nt: TGCAGCGTTGTGGGGCCTTCCTATGGCTACACCTTC

abundance: many
d_gene: .
j_gene: TRBJ1-5
v_gene: TRBV6-6
CDR3aa: CASWNQQGLSNQPQHF
CDR3nt: TGTGCCAGCTGGAACCAACAGGGACTTAGCAATCAGCCCCAGCATTTT

abundance: .
d_gene: .
j_gene: TRBJ1-2
v_gene: TRBV7-9
CDR3aa: CASSLEAGLYGYTF
CDR3nt: TGTGCCAGCAGCTTAGAGGCGGGATTGTACGGCTACACCTTC

abundance: .
d_gene: .
j_gene: TRBJ2-2
v_gene: TRBV11-2
CDR3aa: CASSLTVSNTGELFF
CDR3nt: TGTGCCAGCAGCTTGACAGTGTCGAACACCGGGGAGCTGTTTTTT

abundance: .
d_gene: .
j_gene: TRBJ2-3
v_gene: TRBV11-2
CDR3aa: CASSSRLVTDTQYF
CDR3nt: TGTGCCAGCAGCTCACGACTAGTCACAGATACGCAGTATTTT

abundance: few
d_gene: .
j_gene: TRBJ1-6
v_gene: TRBV11-3
CDR3aa: CASSLPDFRYNSPLHF
CDR3nt: TGTGCCAGCAGCCTTCCGGACTTTCGCTATAATTCACCCCTCCACTTT

abundance: many
d_gene: .
j_gene: TRBJ2-2
v_gene: TRBV19
CDR3aa: CASSIQGSIAANTGELFF
CDR3nt: TGTGCCAGTAGTATCCAGGGGTCCATCGCCGCGAACACCGGGGAGCTGTTTTTT

abundance: few
d_gene: .
j_gene: TRBJ1-2
v_gene: TRBV20-1
CDR3aa: CSARREDYGYTF
CDR3nt: TGCAGTGCCAGAAGGGAAGACTATGGCTACACCTTC

abundance: .
d_gene: .
j_gene: TRBJ2-7
v_gene: TRBV5-1
CDR3aa: CASSLANWDWYEQYF
CDR3nt: TGCGCCAGCAGCTTGGCGAACTGGGATTGGTACGAGCAGTACTTC

abundance: few
d_gene: .
j_gene: TRBJ2-4
v_gene: TRBV7-9
CDR3aa: CASSETRGYQYF
CDR3nt: TGTGCCAGCAGCGAGACGAGGGGGTATCAGTACTTC

abundance: few
d_gene: TRBD2
j_gene: TRBJ2-3
v_gene: TRBV9
CDR3aa: CASSVGLAGGPGTDTQYF
CDR3nt: TGTGCCAGCAGCGTGGGGCTAGCGGGGGGGCCCGGCACAGATACGCAGTATTTT

abundance: few
d_gene: TRBD1
j_gene: TRBJ2-6
v_gene: TRBV20-1
CDR3aa: CSAQGQGVSGANVLTF
CDR3nt: TGCAGTGCGCAAGGACAGGGAGTTTCTGGGGCCAACGTCCTGACTTTC

abundance: many
d_gene: .
j_gene: TRBJ2-2
v_gene: TRBV14
CDR3aa: CASSYGTLGELFF
CDR3nt: TGTGCCAGCAGCTACGGGACTCTCGGGGAGCTGTTTTTT

abundance: many
d_gene: .
j_gene: TRBJ1-5
v_gene: TRBV7-6
CDR3aa: CASSLGGGGNQPQHF
CDR3nt: TGTGCCAGCAGCTTAGGAGGGGGAGGCAATCAGCCCCAGCATTTT